Listed here are 22 T cell receptor beta chains from one sample, sequenced in a study of blood T cell repertoires in COVID-19. Some clones are missing from TCRdb's copy, which holds only in-frame ones; the method was immunoSEQ multiplex PCR. Counted here are 120,000 or so clones, around four fifths occurring once; the ten biggest clones make up around 25%. The sample comprised peripheral blood. Receptors were obtained from a human donor in a cohort sampled during active COVID-19.

V usage is TRBV7-9 and J usage is TRBJ1-2; the D gene is possibly TRBD1 (6 bases). The CDR3 spans 15 residues. The germline CDR1 and CDR2 sequences are SEHNR and FQNEAQ (reference sequence). V lost 4 bases, J lost 4 bases, and 16 bases lay in between. CDR3: CASSSHKTGGYGYTF. CDR3 sequence (DNA): TGTGCCAGCAGCTCCCATAAGACAGGCGGCTATGGCTACACCTTC. Complete variable domain (other parts from reference TRBV7-9 and TRBJ1-2): DTGVSQNPRHKITKRGQNVTFRCDPISEHNRLYWYRQTLGQGPEFLTYFQNEAQLEKSRLLSDRFSAERPKGSFSTLEIQRTEQGDSAMYLCASSSHKTGGYGYTFGSGTRLTVV.

V and J are TRBV14 and TRBJ2-2, with unresolved D. This CDR3 is 13 amino acids long. Trimming took off 2 bases at V and 4 bases at J, with 5 bases between the two ends. CDR1 is SGHDN and CDR2 is FVKESK in the germline V gene. Here the CDR3 reads CASSQLGTGELFF. In DNA form, the CDR3 reads TGTGCCAGCAGCCAACTAGGCACCGGGGAGCTGTTTTTT.

This rearrangement joins TRBV6-1 to TRBJ2-5, with 8 bases fitting TRBD2. CDR3 size: 13 residues. Trimming cost V 3 bases and J 5 bases; bases outside gene matches: 2. Germline assignment: CDR1 MNHNS and CDR2 SASEGT. The CDR3 bases are TGTGCCAGCAGTGAGGGGACTAGGGAGACCCAGTACTTC. Protein sequence: CASSEGTRETQYF.

As DNA, the CDR3 is TGTGCCAGCAGTTCGACCGGGACAGGGTCCTATGGCTACACCTTC. Its translation: CASSSTGTGSYGYTF. The V and J genes are TRBV6-6 and TRBJ1-2; 9 bases agree with TRBD1. The CDR3 length is 15 residues. Germline V gene data show CDR1 as MNHNY and CDR2 as SVGAGI (reference sequence). V lost 4 bases, J lost 4 bases, and 7 bases stayed unmatched.

The chain carries TRBV30 and TRBJ1-1; a weak D match, TRBD1 (5 bases). V lost 5 bases and J 1 base, leaving 11 bases between the germline ends. This CDR3 spans 13 amino acids. Germline assignment: CDR1 GTSNPN and CDR2 SVGIG (reference sequence). This CDR3 reads CAWESQGNTEAFF. DNA for the CDR3: TGTGCCTGGGAATCTCAGGGGAACACTGAAGCTTTCTTT.

V and J are TRBV6-5 and TRBJ2-2; 8 nucleotides align to TRBD1. CDR1 is MNHEY, CDR2 SVGAGI, per germline. There are 15 residues in the CDR3. After removal of 4 bases from V and 2 bases from J, the junction contained 3 bases not matched to a gene. The CDR3 protein is CASSWTGSNTGELFF. CDR3 nucleotides: TGTGCCAGCAGTTGGACAGGGTCTAACACCGGGGAGCTGTTTTTT.

The chain couples TRBV5-5 to TRBJ2-5, with TRBD1 matching 7 bases. The length of the CDR3 is 15 residues. Germline V gives CDR1 SGHKS, CDR2 YYEKEE (reference sequence). The V gene end was trimmed by 0 bases and the J gene end by 2 bases; junction bases not matched to a gene: 4. The CDR3 reads CASSLGQGGQETQYF. CDR3 coding DNA: TGTGCCAGCAGCTTGGGACAGGGTGGGCAAGAGACCCAGTACTTC.

The chain recombines TRBV4-2 with TRBJ2-2; 8 bases are shared with TRBD2. The germline V gene has CDR1 LGHNA and CDR2 YNFKEQ. J lost 4 bases, V lost 2 bases, and 9 bases had no gene match. This CDR3 is 17 amino acids long. The CDR3 DNA reads as TGTGCCAGCAGCCAAACCCCGGGACTAGTCCCCACCGGGGAGCTGTTTTTT. Its translation: CASSQTPGLVPTGELFF.

The chain couples TRBV5-4 to TRBJ1-2; D unresolved. Trimming stripped 0 bases from V and 5 bases from J, with 14 bases between. CDR3 size: 15 residues. Looked up from germline, CDR1 is SGHNT and CDR2 is YYREEE (reference sequence). CDR3 nucleotides: TGTGCCAGCAGCTTGGCCGAATGGGCAGGTTATGGCTACACCTTC. It translates to CASSLAEWAGYGYTF. The full variable domain, rest sourced from reference TRBV5-4 and TRBJ1-2, is ETGVTQSPTHLIKTRGQQVTLRCSSQSGHNTVSWYQQALGQGPQFIFQYYREEENGRGNFPPRFSGLQFPNYSSELNVNALELDDSALYLCASSLAEWAGYGYTFGSGTRLTVV.

In this sample, this clone turned up once. V gene TRBV4-1 combines with J gene TRBJ2-7, with 11 bases identical to TRBD2. The CDR3 length is 17 residues. V trimming: 5 bases; J trimming: 4 bases; junction bases outside the gene matches: 13. CDR1 MGHRA and CDR2 YSYEKL come from the germline V gene. The CDR3 DNA reads TGCGCCAGCAGCATAGGTCATCCGGGACTAGCGGCTTACGAGCAGTACTTC. Its protein is CASSIGHPGLAAYEQYF.

This clone has a single count. V and J are TRBV5-1 and TRBJ1-1, with D hard to call. Germline-derived CDR1 and CDR2 are SGHRS and YFSETQ. The CDR3 has 15 amino acids. V was shortened by 0 bases and J by 1 base, with 10 bases between the two germline ends. The CDR3 protein is CASSLEVAGNTEAFF. The DNA of the CDR3 is TGCGCCAGCAGCTTGGAGGTGGCAGGGAACACTGAAGCTTTCTTT.

J is TRBJ2-7 and V is TRBV5-4; possible D gene TRBD2, 6 bases. Germline V lookup: CDR1 SGHNT, CDR2 YYREEE (reference sequence). V lost 5 bases to trimming and J lost 6 bases, with 15 bases between them. This CDR3 has 13 residues. CDR3 nucleotide sequence: TGTGCCAGCAGGGATAGGGTGGGGGGCGAGCAGTACTTC. Translating it yields CASRDRVGGEQYF.

The chain couples TRBV19 to TRBJ1-2; 9 bases fit TRBD1. The germline CDR1 and CDR2 sequences are LNHDA and SQIVND (reference sequence). This CDR3 spans 15 amino acids. The V segment lost 4 bases and the J segment 0 bases; nucleotides outside the gene matches: 3. Here the CDR3 reads CASSSWDRANYGYTF. CDR3 coding DNA: TGTGCCAGTAGTAGTTGGGACAGGGCTAACTATGGCTACACCTTC. Together with reference TRBV19 and TRBJ1-2, the CDR3 gives the full variable domain: DGGITQSPKYLFRKEGQNVTLSCEQNLNHDAMYWYRQDPGQGLRLIYYSQIVNDFQKGDIAEGYSVSREKKESFPLTVTSAQKNPTAFYLCASSSWDRANYGYTFGSGTRLTVV.

The chain couples TRBV7-8 to TRBJ2-2; D may be TRBD1 (7 bases). Trimming removed 5 bases at V and 7 bases at J, with 17 bases between. CDR1 is SGHVS and CDR2 is FQNEAQ in the germline V gene. This CDR3 comprises 15 residues. The CDR3 bases are TGTGCCAGCAGCCCACCCAGACAGGGAGGCGGGGAGCTGTTTTTT. Translated: CASSPPRQGGGELFF.

CDR3 in amino acids: CATSDQGRVTDTQYF. CDR3 nucleotides: TGTGCCACCAGTGACCAGGGGAGGGTCACAGATACGCAGTATTTT. The gene calls are TRBV24-1 and TRBJ2-3, with D tentatively TRBD2 (7 bases). The germline CDR1 and CDR2 sequences are KGHDR and SFDVKD. The CDR3 loop spans 15 amino acids. Trimming removed 4 bases at V and 2 bases at J, with 12 bases between.

The chain has TRBV19 and TRBJ2-2, with 7 bases matching TRBD1. Per the germline V gene, CDR1 is LNHDA and CDR2 is SQIVND (reference sequence). The CDR3 has 15 residues. After removal of 5 bases from V and 6 bases from J, the junction contained 9 bases not matched to a gene. The CDR3 protein is CASSAHDREPGELFF. The CDR3 nucleotides read TGTGCCAGTAGTGCCCATGACAGGGAACCCGGGGAGCTGTTTTTT.

This rearrangement joins TRBV18 to TRBJ1-1; no reliable D call. This CDR3 comprises 11 residues. The V gene lost 2 bases and the J gene lost 10 bases, with 8 bases spanning the gap. Germline V gives CDR1 KGHSH, CDR2 LQKENI. This chain's CDR3 is CASSPIAVAFF. The CDR3 DNA is TGTGCCAGCTCACCAATCGCAGTAGCTTTCTTT.

This chain uses TRBV3-1 (or the pseudogene TRBV3-2) with TRBJ1-6; the D gene is possibly TRBD1 (5 bases). Germline V gene data show CDR1 as LGHDT and CDR2 as YNNKEL (reference sequence). This CDR3 comprises 14 residues. With 3 bases removed from V and 10 bases from J, the gap between germline ends came to 13 bases. The CDR3 DNA is TGTGCCAGCAGCCAGGGGCGGGGAGGGTCACCCCTCCACTTT. Translated, it gives CASSQGRGGSPLHF.

The genes are TRBV3-1 (or the pseudogene TRBV3-2) and TRBJ2-7; D uncertain. V shed 4 bases and J shed 3 bases, with 10 bases lying between them. Per germline, CDR1 LGHDT and CDR2 YNNKEL (reference sequence). CDR3 length: 13 residues. The CDR3 DNA sequence: TGTGCCAGCAGCCCCCTCGCCGGCTACGAGCAGTACTTC. Protein sequence: CASSPLAGYEQYF.

The rearrangement joins TRBV20-1 to TRBJ2-1; TRBD2 matches at 7 bases. The length of the CDR3 is 15 residues. The V gene end was trimmed by 6 bases and the J gene end by 1 base; junction bases not matched to a gene: 9. The germline V gene encodes CDR1 DFQATT and CDR2 SNEGSKA (reference sequence). The CDR3 DNA sequence: TGCAGTGCCAGTCGCGCGGGAGTGTCCTACAATGAGCAGTTCTTC. Translation gives CSASRAGVSYNEQFF.

This clone was picked up many times. Other nucleotide sequences in the sample specify the same CDR3. The J gene is TRBJ2-3, the V gene TRBV19; a weak D match, TRBD2 (6 bases). Between the trimmed V and J ends, which lost 1 base and 5 bases, there was a span of 13 bases. In germline, CDR1 is LNHDA, CDR2 SQIVND (reference sequence). The CDR3 totals 15 residues. The CDR3 spells CASSIGAGLRDTQYF. In DNA, the CDR3 is TGTGCCAGTAGTATAGGCGCGGGACTCAGAGATACGCAGTATTTT.

The table lists this clone with a few counts. V gene TRBV7-8 combines with J gene TRBJ2-4, with 7 bases aligning to TRBD2. The length of the CDR3 is 17 residues. CDR1 SGHVS and CDR2 FQNEAQ come from the germline V gene. J lost 3 bases, V lost 3 bases, and 11 bases had no gene match. CDR3 nucleotides: TGTGCCAGCAGCTTGACGGGAGGAGAATGGGTCAAAAACATTCAGTACTTC. Translation gives CASSLTGGEWVKNIQYF.